What follows is one TCR beta chain and its context. Its antigen is unknown. Per-nucleotide qualities are absent, and no much larger clonotype sits a single base away. Library creation used 5' RACE. The sequencer listed for this sample is Illumina HiSeq 2000. A universal primer binding site was added through template switching, and the final cDNA carried a unique molecular identifier so that TCR cDNA molecules could be counted accurately. Specific primers in the conserved constant-segment region were used to synthesize first-strand cDNA for TCR alpha and beta chains. To control for contamination, every cDNA library was double barcoded, receiving both a SMART-Mk sample barcode and Illumina barcodes. TruSeq adapter sequences along with Illumina sample barcodes were introduced in two successive PCR steps. The TCR alpha and beta cDNA libraries were sequenced on the Illumina HiSeq platform using custom primers. The study's processing was this. Unique molecular identifiers were extracted from raw reads with MiGEC, and CDR3 positions were determined with MiXCR. Recombination models were inferred per individual with the repgenHMM and IGoR tools using an EM algorithm. The analysis of shared clonotypes was done with the tcR package in R, with sharing normalized by the product of cloneset sizes. Out-of-frame nonproductive sequences were analyzed to study raw recombination free of thymic and clonal selection effects. TCRdb's own reprocessing of the public reads used fastp at Q25 and MiXCR and kept productive beta chains. Every CDR3 protein is listed once, alongside the most common genes and DNA of its rows. TCRdb, not the authors, supplied the V and J calls. The sample profile shows roughly 750,000 distinct CDR3 sequences; 20% to 25% of them were found once. Of the sample, 4% to 5.5% falls within the top ten clones.

All donors were healthy Caucasians. The twin cohort comprised three pairs of female monozygotic twins, all aged about 18 to 29 years. The RNA used for TCR libraries was isolated from peripheral blood mononuclear cells. Germline trimming: 9 bases from V, 4 bases from J; junction bases outside gene matches: 4. Per the germline V gene, SNHLY is the CDR1 and FYNNEI is the CDR2. The CDR3 spans 13 residues, from the cysteine through the phenylalanine. Kept here is only the CDR3 DNA, which spans 39 bases and is read in frame from base 1. The data are from a study of identical twins (dated by TCRdb to 2016 to 2017). Regarding the complete study: To test whether fetal clonotypes persist, the study used deep sequencing on TCR alpha and beta repertoires from monozygotic twins, unrelated adults of various ages, and cord blood. To rule out contamination, the twin experiments were replicated at different times with different library preparation protocols.

General study outcomes and caveats: Compared with coincidental sharing between unrelated individuals, out-of-frame TCR alpha sequences shared between twins showed an excess of sequences with low generation probability. Because the same donors could not be followed over many years, the conclusions depended on cross-sectional statistical analysis. In monozygotic twins, recombination models systematically underestimated out-of-frame TCR alpha sharing, but the models matched the sharing seen between unrelated individuals. Abundant cord blood beta clonotypes carried fewer insertions; young adult naive repertoires showed a weaker similar trend, while memory repertoires showed none. Zero-insertion analyses could be partly confounded by invariant T cells such as MAIT and iNKT, though diverse VJ usage argued against such confounding for most clonotypes. A weaker excess of twin sharing was found in beta out-of-frame sequences because the signal-to-noise ratio was lowered by fewer shared sequences.

A further study also used this sample, focusing on T cells expressing NK-cell markers. As described in the second report: Eight or nine donors provided sorted CD3+CD56+NKG2C+, CD3+CD56+NKG2C- and CD3+CD56-NKG2C+ T-cell subsets, whose TCR beta-chain repertoires were profiled. Among the eight sequenced donors, only one was HCMV-seronegative, while the other seven were HCMV-seropositive. To restrict sorting to alphabetaTCR-expressing T cells, an anti-gammadeltaTCR antibody was added in several experiments. In roughly six donors, the dominant CD3+CD56+NKG2C+ clonotypes were among the top 10 CD8+ clonotypes and accounted for roughly 1.0-8% of CD8+ T cells. Those dominant clonotypes were again the most abundant among CD3+CD56-NKG2C+ cells in a few donors, at about 28.3-65%. Whether the expanded NKG2C-expressing T cell clones were specific for HCMV antigens remained unclear. The eight sequenced donors were randomly selected healthy volunteers, three men and five women. HCMV serostatus was determined by detecting HCMV-specific IgG in serum with a commercial ELISA kit. For about six donors, bulk peripheral blood T-cell repertoires were additionally sequenced from unsorted PBMC. Reads were demultiplexed and grouped by UMI with MIGEC, and clonotypes were assembled and quantified with MiTCR. To exclude erroneous sequences, only TCR cDNA sequences supported by at least two reads were retained. The tcR package was used for downstream repertoire analysis, and clonotypes were matched between fractions using CDR3 nucleotide sequence together with V segment. VDJmatch was used to annotate antigen specificity against VDJdb, with one amino acid substitution in CDR3 permitted.

This sequence was found in a woman between 18 and 30 years old in good health. The rearranged chain carries TRBV2 and TRBJ2-1; 9 bases in between match TRBD2. Material: PBMCs. The CDR3 reads as follows: CASRLAAYNEQFF. The DNA sequence follows: TGTGCCAGTCGACTAGCGGCTTACAATGAGCAGTTCTTC.